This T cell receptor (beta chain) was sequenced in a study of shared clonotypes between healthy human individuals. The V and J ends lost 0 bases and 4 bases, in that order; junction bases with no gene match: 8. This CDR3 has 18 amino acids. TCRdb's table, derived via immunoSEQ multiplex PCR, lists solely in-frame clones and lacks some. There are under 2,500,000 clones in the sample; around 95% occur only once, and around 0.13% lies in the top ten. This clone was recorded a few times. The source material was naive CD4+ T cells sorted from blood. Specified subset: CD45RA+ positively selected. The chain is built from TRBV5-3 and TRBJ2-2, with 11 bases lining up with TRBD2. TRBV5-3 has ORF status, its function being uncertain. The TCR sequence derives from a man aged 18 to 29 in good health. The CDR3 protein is CARSLVGGTSGATGELFF. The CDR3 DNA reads TGTGCCAGAAGCTTGGTCGGGGGGACTAGCGGTGCCACCGGGGAGCTGTTTTTT.